This T cell receptor (beta chain) is drawn from a study of blood T cell repertoires in COVID-19. Study overall: Acute and convalescent COVID-19 samples came from the United States, Italy and Spain. In each case, the material was cDNA or gDNA derived from T cells, B-cell-depleted T cells, or PBMCs.

How the authors handled the data: Reference gene primer amplification in the assay estimated nucleated cell counts. The repertoire was sequenced with immunoSEQ multiplex PCR; TCRdb's copy has only in-frame clones and lacks some. The V and J calls and clone size were taken over from that table, and D and trimming were inferred from the DNA. The sample yields around 130,000 clones, over 60% seen once. The CDR3 consists of 16 residues. The V end was cut by 2 bases, the J end by 4 bases, with 18 bases between. CDR1 is MGHDK, CDR2 SYGVNS, per germline. The sequencing sample was made of peripheral blood. This TCR came from a human donor in a cohort sampled during active COVID-19. The gene calls are TRBV25-1 and TRBJ2-7; D is perhaps TRBD1 (7 bases). Here the CDR3 DNA reads TGTGCCAGCAGTGAAGCAGGAGGGGGCAGTATATACGAGCAGTACTTC. Protein product: CASSEAGGGSIYEQYF.